A single sample gave rise to the 3 T cell receptor beta chains below, sequenced in a study of shared clonotypes between healthy human individuals. Measured with immunoSEQ multiplex PCR; TCRdb has only the in-frame clones, and not every one. The sample records roughly 1,000,000 clones, approximately 80% being singletons. The specimen sequenced was memory CD4+ T cells from PBMCs. Subset: CD45RA-negative fraction. The receptors here all came from a man between 18 and 35 years old in good health. Some clones in this sample may be carry-over from other donors' samples.

The CDR3: CASSVWANNEKLFF. In DNA form, the CDR3 reads TGTGCCAGCAGCGTATGGGCGAATAATGAAAAACTGTTTTTT. This chain uses TRBV9 with TRBJ1-4, with no clear D. The germline gives CDR1 SGDLS, CDR2 YYNGEE. The CDR3 runs to 14 residues. V was cut by 1 base and J by 4 bases, with 8 bases left in between.

The chain carries TRBV29-1 and TRBJ1-3; the D gene is possibly TRBD1 (5 bases). The CDR3 extends over 13 amino acids. Germline assignment: CDR1 SQVTM and CDR2 ANQGSEA. The germline V and J ends were trimmed by 7 bases and 7 bases, with 17 bases remaining between them. CDR3 protein: CSAKQDLENTIYF. The CDR3 DNA follows: TGCAGCGCCAAACAGGATCTGGAGAACACCATATATTTT.

The rearrangement joins TRBV5-1 to TRBJ2-3, with a tentative D call TRBD2 (6 bases). Trimming pared 3 bases from V and 4 bases from J, leaving 15 bases between. The CDR3 contains 15 residues. Germline lookup yields CDR1 SGHRS and CDR2 YFSETQ. CDR3 bases: TGCGCCAGCAGCTCGGAAACTAGCTATTCAGATACGCAGTATTTT. Residues: CASSSETSYSDTQYF.